One sample yielded the 24 T cell receptor beta chains listed below, sequenced in a study of blood T cell repertoires in COVID-19. Clones were sequenced by immunoSEQ multiplex PCR, and TCRdb holds only the in-frame ones, with some missing. Here the sample spans around 370,000 clones, about 87% being singletons. Sequenced input: peripheral blood. These receptors were taken from a woman aged 50 to 60 with COVID-19, enrolled during active disease.

This clone was counted a single time. The rearrangement joins TRBV6-6 to TRBJ2-7; possibly TRBD1 for D (6 bases). CDR1 is MNHNY, CDR2 SVGAGI, per germline (reference sequence). The CDR3 consists of 14 residues. V was trimmed by 0 bases and J by 4 bases, leaving 10 bases between them. The CDR3 DNA reads as TGTGCCAGCAGTTACTCGAACAGGGATTACGAGCAGTACTTC. Amino acid sequence: CASSYSNRDYEQYF.

V usage is TRBV6-5 and J usage is TRBJ2-7; 9 nucleotides agree with TRBD1. Germline V gives CDR1 MNHEY, CDR2 SVGAGI. Unmatched junction bases numbered 8, after V lost 5 bases and J lost 3 bases. The CDR3 covers 15 residues. CDR3 nucleotide sequence: TGTGCCAGCAGTCTACAGGGGGCGCGATTCTACGAGCAGTACTTC. Translating gives CASSLQGARFYEQYF.

This chain joins TRBV10-2 and TRBJ2-1; 7 nucleotides match TRBD2. This CDR3 is built from 15 residues. Germline lookup yields CDR1 WSHSY and CDR2 SAAADI. After removal of 2 bases from V and 4 bases from J, the junction contained 5 bases not matched to a gene. The CDR3 region has the DNA TGCGCCAGCAGTGAGAAAAGCGGGGCATACAATGAGCAGTTCTTC. This translates into CASSEKSGAYNEQFF.

The chain is built from TRBV10-2 and TRBJ2-1; TRBD1 is a possible D gene (6 bases). Germline CDR1 and CDR2: WSHSY and SAAADI. The CDR3 has 13 residues. The germline V and J ends were trimmed by 10 bases and 5 bases, with 15 bases remaining between them. Here the CDR3 DNA reads TGCGCCACCAAGGACGGGACACACAATGAGCAGTTCTTC. As protein: CATKDGTHNEQFF.

The chain links TRBV19 to TRBJ2-1; TRBD2 matches 10 bases. V dropped 7 bases and J dropped 8; count of bases not matched to a gene: 11. CDR3 length: 15 amino acids. The germline V gene encodes CDR1 LNHDA and CDR2 SQIVND (reference sequence). DNA of the CDR3: TGTGCCAGTACCTTACTAGCGGGGATAGGACATGAGCAGTTCTTC. Amino acids: CASTLLAGIGHEQFF.

The chain is built from TRBV6-1 and TRBJ1-5; possibly TRBD1 for D (5 bases). Per the germline V gene, CDR1 is MNHNS and CDR2 is SASEGT. The CDR3 consists of 14 residues. Between the trimmed V and J ends, which lost 5 bases and 9 bases, there was a span of 17 bases. CDR3 residues: CASSSRGTDAPQHF. As DNA, the CDR3 is TGTGCCAGCAGTTCCCGGGGGACGGATGCGCCCCAGCATTTT.

CDR3 amino acids: CASSLTGGANTGELFF. CDR3 nucleotide sequence: TGTGCCAGCAGCCTGACAGGGGGCGCGAACACCGGGGAGCTGTTTTTT. This chain links TRBV11-2 with TRBJ2-2, with 10 bases fitting TRBD1. The V segment lost 5 bases and the J segment 0 bases; nucleotides outside the gene matches: 3. Germline V lookup: CDR1 SGHAT, CDR2 FQNNGV. The CDR3 is 16 amino acids.

The V gene is TRBV2, the J gene TRBJ2-2; D gene uncertain. In germline, CDR1 is SNHLY, CDR2 FYNNEI. This CDR3 has 14 amino acids. Trimming took 4 bases from V and 2 from J, leaving 8 bases between them. The CDR3 DNA follows: TGTGCCAGCAGTGCTGACTCTAACACCGGGGAGCTGTTTTTT. This encodes CASSADSNTGELFF.

This chain uses TRBV5-1 with TRBJ2-1, with 9 bases that match TRBD2. This CDR3 is built from 16 residues. Looked up from germline, CDR1 is SGHRS and CDR2 is YFSETQ. Trimming took 1 base from V and 5 from J; bases not matched to a gene: 7. CDR3: CASSLLAGVGNNEQFF. In DNA, the CDR3 is TGCGCCAGCAGCTTGTTAGCGGGAGTTGGGAACAATGAGCAGTTCTTC. The full variable domain, its missing parts supplied by reference TRBV5-1 and TRBJ2-1, is KAGVTQTPRYLIKTRGQQVTLSCSPISGHRSVSWYQQTPGQGLQFLFEYFSETQRNKGNFPGRFSGRQFSNSRSEMNVSTLELGDSALYLCASSLLAGVGNNEQFFGPGTRLTVL.

The V gene is TRBV18, the J gene TRBJ1-5, with TRBD1 matching 10 bases. Trimming cost V 4 bases and J 0 bases; bases outside gene matches: 6. The CDR3 spans 17 residues. Looked up from germline, CDR1 is KGHSH and CDR2 is LQKENI. CDR3 residues: CASSRGQGFGSNQPQHF. In nucleotides, the CDR3 is TGTGCCAGCTCACGGGGACAGGGGTTTGGTAGCAATCAGCCCCAGCATTTT.

The V and J genes are TRBV11-2 and TRBJ2-2; TRBD1 matches at 8 bases. Trimming removed 4 bases from V and 3 bases from J; junction bases left unmatched: 4. Germline lookup yields CDR1 SGHAT and CDR2 FQNNGV. The CDR3 is made up of 15 amino acids. The DNA of the CDR3 is TGTGCCAGCAGCTCCGGACAGGGTTACACCGGGGAGCTGTTTTTT. Protein sequence: CASSSGQGYTGELFF.

The rearrangement joins TRBV7-6 to TRBJ2-2; 7 positions match TRBD1. CDR1 SGHVS and CDR2 FNYEAQ come from the germline V gene. There are 18 residues in the CDR3. V shed 0 bases, J shed 3 bases, and the junction held 10 bases outside the gene matches. CDR3 nucleotide sequence: TGTGCCAGCAGCTTAGCGCTGGGGACAGAGTATTACACCGGGGAGCTGTTTTTT. The encoded protein is CASSLALGTEYYTGELFF.

This clone was seen a handful of times. This chain connects TRBV30 to TRBJ2-3, with TRBD1 matching over 7 bases. This CDR3 comprises 15 residues. With 3 bases clipped from V and 0 bases from J, the junction kept 6 bases outside the gene matches. Germline CDR1 and CDR2: GTSNPN and SVGIG (reference sequence). The CDR3 region is CAWRVGQTSTDTQYF. In DNA, the CDR3 is TGTGCCTGGAGAGTGGGACAGACTAGCACAGATACGCAGTATTTT.

This chain connects TRBV9 to TRBJ2-1; maybe TRBD2 (5 bases). The V end lost 4 bases, the J end lost 4 bases, and 18 bases lay between the germline ends. CDR1 and CDR2 (germline): SGDLS, YYNGEE. This CDR3 is 16 amino acids long. CDR3 nucleotides: TGTGCCAGCAGCCCGCCCCCAGCGGATATATACAATGAGCAGTTCTTC. Amino acids: CASSPPPADIYNEQFF.

This sequence joins TRBV19 and TRBJ1-6, with a tentative D call TRBD1 (6 bases). This CDR3 has 17 amino acids. V shed 2 bases and J shed 0 bases, with 11 bases lying between them. Germline V gives CDR1 LNHDA, CDR2 SQIVND (reference sequence). The DNA for the CDR3 is TGTGCCAGTAGTATAAGACAGGCGAGCTCCTATAATTCACCCCTCCACTTT. Its translation is CASSIRQASSYNSPLHF.

This chain uses TRBV30 with TRBJ1-1; perhaps TRBD1 as D (5 bases). V was pared by 4 bases and J by 11 bases, with 17 bases between. Looked up from germline, CDR1 is GTSNPN and CDR2 is SVGIG (reference sequence). The length of the CDR3 is 12 residues. CDR3 in DNA: TGTGCCTGGACCTTCGGGGGGAACGATGCTTTCTTT. Translating it yields CAWTFGGNDAFF.

The V and J genes are TRBV18 and TRBJ2-7; 10 positions match TRBD1. V dropped 4 bases and J dropped 5; count of bases not matched to a gene: 5. The germline V gene has CDR1 KGHSH and CDR2 LQKENI. This CDR3 comprises 14 residues. The CDR3 spells CASSLGQGLNEQYF. DNA of the CDR3: TGTGCCAGCTCACTGGGACAGGGGTTAAACGAGCAGTACTTC.

V and J are TRBV9 and TRBJ1-5; TRBD1 might be the D (6 bases). The CDR3 spans 14 residues. Per germline, CDR1 SGDLS and CDR2 YYNGEE. V lost 0 bases and J 7 bases, leaving 11 bases between the germline ends. CDR3 coding DNA: TGTGCCAGCAGCGTAGGGGGGGGGCGGCAGCCCCAGCATTTT. Its translation: CASSVGGGRQPQHF.

The rearrangement joins TRBV9 to TRBJ1-1, with D tentatively TRBD1 (5 bases). This CDR3 contains 10 residues. Germline CDR1 reads SGDLS; CDR2 reads YYNGEE. The ends were cut back, 7 bases at V and 8 bases at J, with 9 bases in the middle. DNA of the CDR3: TGTGCCAGCGCCGACAGAGAAGCTTTCTTT. It translates to CASADREAFF.

The chain joins TRBV19 to TRBJ1-2; D is possibly TRBD1 (5 bases). Germline V lookup: CDR1 LNHDA, CDR2 SQIVND (reference sequence). This CDR3 is 14 amino acids long. Between the trimmed V and J ends, which lost 5 bases and 5 bases, there was a span of 15 bases. CDR3: CASSAPTGKYGYTF. The CDR3 DNA is TGTGCCAGTAGTGCTCCTACAGGAAAGTATGGCTACACCTTC.

V usage is TRBV3-1 (or the pseudogene TRBV3-2) and J usage is TRBJ1-2; 10 nucleotides match TRBD1. Germline V gene data show CDR1 as LGHDT and CDR2 as YNNKEL (reference sequence). This CDR3 is 15 amino acids long. J was trimmed by 7 bases and V by 4 bases; bases with no gene match: 9. This chain's CDR3 is CASSPFIGTGAGYTF. The CDR3 DNA follows: TGTGCCAGCAGCCCATTCATTGGGACAGGGGCTGGCTACACCTTC.

The chain links TRBV7-2 to TRBJ1-2, with D tentatively TRBD1 (6 bases). The germline CDR1 and CDR2 sequences are SGHTA and FQGNSA. Trimming stripped 1 base from V and 9 bases from J, with 9 bases between. This CDR3 region has 12 residues. Written as DNA, the CDR3 is TGTGCCAGCAGCTTAGGACAGGTTAGCTACACCTTC. It specifies CASSLGQVSYTF.

J is TRBJ2-7 and V is TRBV4-2; a weak D match, TRBD2 (7 bases). The ends were cut back, 5 bases at V and 2 bases at J, with 13 bases in the middle. The CDR3 totals 14 residues. Germline CDR1 and CDR2: LGHNA and YNFKEQ. The CDR3 loop reads CASSGQRGAYEQYF. CDR3 nucleotides: TGTGCCAGCAGCGGACAGCGGGGAGCCTACGAGCAGTACTTC.

The chain employs TRBV19 and TRBJ2-1; TRBD2 matches 9 bases. With 3 bases clipped from V and 4 bases from J, the junction kept 4 bases outside the gene matches. CDR1 is LNHDA and CDR2 is SQIVND in the germline V gene (reference sequence). The CDR3 loop spans 15 amino acids. DNA of the CDR3: TGTGCCAGTAGTATTCGGCGGGAGGGATACAATGAGCAGTTCTTC. It specifies CASSIRREGYNEQFF.